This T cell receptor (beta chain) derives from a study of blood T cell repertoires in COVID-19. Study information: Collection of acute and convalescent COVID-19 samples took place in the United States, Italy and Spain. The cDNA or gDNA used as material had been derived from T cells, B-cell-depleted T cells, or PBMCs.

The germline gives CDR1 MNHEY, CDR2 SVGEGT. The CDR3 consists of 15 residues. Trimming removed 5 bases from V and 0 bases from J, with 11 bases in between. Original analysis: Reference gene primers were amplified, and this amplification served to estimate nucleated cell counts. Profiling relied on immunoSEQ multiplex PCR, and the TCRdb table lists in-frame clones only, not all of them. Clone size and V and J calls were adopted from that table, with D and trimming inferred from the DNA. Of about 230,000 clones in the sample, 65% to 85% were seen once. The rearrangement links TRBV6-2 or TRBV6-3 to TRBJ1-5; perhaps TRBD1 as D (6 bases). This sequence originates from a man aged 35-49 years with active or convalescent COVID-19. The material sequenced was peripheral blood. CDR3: CASSPGHYSNQPQHF. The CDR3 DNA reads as TGTGCCAGCAGTCCGGGACACTATAGCAATCAGCCCCAGCATTTT.